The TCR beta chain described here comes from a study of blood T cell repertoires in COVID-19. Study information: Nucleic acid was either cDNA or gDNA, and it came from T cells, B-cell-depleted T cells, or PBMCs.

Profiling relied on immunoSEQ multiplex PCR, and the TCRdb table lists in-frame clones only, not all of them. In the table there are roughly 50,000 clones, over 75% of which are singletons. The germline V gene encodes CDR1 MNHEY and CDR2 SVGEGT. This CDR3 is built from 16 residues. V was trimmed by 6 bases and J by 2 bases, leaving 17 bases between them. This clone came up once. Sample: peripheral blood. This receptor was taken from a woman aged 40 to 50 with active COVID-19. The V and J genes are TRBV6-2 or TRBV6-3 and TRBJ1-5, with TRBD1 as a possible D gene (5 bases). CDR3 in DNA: TGTGCCAGCAGCCCCTTTGACAGTGGCGGCAATCAGCCCCAGCATTTT. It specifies CASSPFDSGGNQPQHF.